Listed below are T cell receptor beta chains from one sample, sequenced in a study of control samples from healthy donors and cancer patients. Data came from immunoSEQ multiplex PCR; TCRdb stores just in-frame clones and leaves some out. The sample shows around 180,000 clones, around 88% of them seen only once. The sample consisted of blood. The receptor set was obtained from a woman under 40 in good health. The CDR3 runs from the conserved cysteine through the conserved F or W. The order of the fields is clone size, J gene, V gene, D gene, CDR3 DNA, CDR3 protein. D genes are given only for firm matches. Clone size is stated in some rows and not others, as once, few, many or a class when expanded.

clone size: NA; J gene: TRBJ2-3; V gene: TRBV19; D gene: NA; CDR3 DNA: TGTGCCAGTAGTATTAGGGCTAGTGCAGGGGCAGATACGCAGTATTTT; CDR3 protein: CASSIRASAGADTQYF
clone size: NA; J gene: TRBJ2-3; V gene: TRBV10-2; D gene: NA; CDR3 DNA: TGCGCCGCCGCCGGGACAGATACGCAGTATTTT; CDR3 protein: CAAAGTDTQYF
clone size: NA; J gene: TRBJ2-7; V gene: TRBV6-1; D gene: NA; CDR3 DNA: TGTGCCAGCAGGGAAGAACTAGCCTACGAGCAGTACTTC; CDR3 protein: CASREELAYEQYF
clone size: NA; J gene: TRBJ1-2; V gene: TRBV3-1/TRBV3-2; D gene: TRBD1; CDR3 DNA: TGTGCCAGCAGCCAGCTCACAGGGGGTTCGGCCTATGGCTACACCTTC; CDR3 protein: CASSQLTGGSAYGYTF
clone size: NA; J gene: TRBJ1-2; V gene: TRBV9; D gene: TRBD1; CDR3 DNA: TGTGCCAGCAGCGTTTCAGGGGGTGACAACTATGGCTACACCTTC; CDR3 protein: CASSVSGGDNYGYTF
clone size: NA; J gene: TRBJ2-5; V gene: TRBV20-1; D gene: NA; CDR3 DNA: TGCAGTGTGGGGATTGTGGAGACCCAGTACTTC; CDR3 protein: CSVGIVETQYF
clone size: once; J gene: TRBJ2-5; V gene: TRBV2; D gene: NA; CDR3 DNA: TGTGCCAGCAGTGAAGACAGTAGGGAGACCCAGTACTTC; CDR3 protein: CASSEDSRETQYF
clone size: NA; J gene: TRBJ1-5; V gene: TRBV19; D gene: TRBD1; CDR3 DNA: TGTGCCACTAGGTCGCTCGGGACAGGGACCAATCAGCCCCAGCATTTT; CDR3 protein: CATRSLGTGTNQPQHF
clone size: NA; J gene: TRBJ2-1; V gene: TRBV27; D gene: TRBD2; CDR3 DNA: TGTGCCAGCAGTCCCGGACTAGCCGTGGAGTTCTTC; CDR3 protein: CASSPGLAVEFF
clone size: NA; J gene: TRBJ1-4; V gene: TRBV3-1/TRBV3-2; D gene: NA; CDR3 DNA: TGTGCCAGCAGCCAATTGCAGGGAAATGAAAAACTGTTTTTT; CDR3 protein: CASSQLQGNEKLFF
clone size: few; J gene: TRBJ2-2; V gene: TRBV3-1/TRBV3-2; D gene: NA; CDR3 DNA: TGTGCCAGCAGCCAAGTAGACAGAGCCACTGGGGAGCTGTTTTTT; CDR3 protein: CASSQVDRATGELFF
clone size: NA; J gene: TRBJ2-2; V gene: TRBV3-1/TRBV3-2; D gene: TRBD1; CDR3 DNA: TGTGCCAGCAGCCCTCGGGACAGTCAAACCGGGGAGCTGTTTTTT; CDR3 protein: CASSPRDSQTGELFF
clone size: once; J gene: TRBJ2-5; V gene: TRBV2; D gene: NA; CDR3 DNA: TGTGCCAGCAGTGTGGTTGTGGAGACCCAGTACTTC; CDR3 protein: CASSVVVETQYF
clone size: once; J gene: TRBJ2-3; V gene: TRBV19; D gene: TRBD2; CDR3 DNA: TGTGCCAGTAGCCGTAGCGGGGGGCGCACAGATACGCAGTATTTT; CDR3 protein: CASSRSGGRTDTQYF
clone size: NA; J gene: TRBJ2-1; V gene: TRBV7-9; D gene: NA; CDR3 DNA: TGTGCCAGCAGCTTAACCCGGACAGAACTCTACAATGAGCAGTTCTTC; CDR3 protein: CASSLTRTELYNEQFF
clone size: NA; J gene: TRBJ1-6; V gene: TRBV5-5; D gene: NA; CDR3 DNA: TGTGCCAGCAGCTCCGATGGGGGTCGAAATTCACCCCTCCACTTT; CDR3 protein: CASSSDGGRNSPLHF
clone size: NA; J gene: TRBJ2-7; V gene: TRBV29-1; D gene: NA; CDR3 DNA: TGCAGCTGCTTCGCGGCGGCAGGGGCACCCTACGAGCAGTACTTC; CDR3 protein: CSCFAAAGAPYEQYF
clone size: NA; J gene: TRBJ1-2; V gene: TRBV5-1; D gene: TRBD1; CDR3 DNA: TGCGCCAGCAGCTTCGAAGGGGGCCTAAACTATGGCTACACCTTC; CDR3 protein: CASSFEGGLNYGYTF
clone size: NA; J gene: TRBJ2-7; V gene: TRBV2; D gene: NA; CDR3 DNA: TGTGCCAGCAGCCGGGATCTAACCTACGAGCAGTACTTC; CDR3 protein: CASSRDLTYEQYF
clone size: NA; J gene: TRBJ1-6; V gene: TRBV7-8; D gene: NA; CDR3 DNA: TGTGCCAGCAGCTTAGGACATACAGGACTGAATAATTCACCCCTCCACTTT; CDR3 protein: CASSLGHTGLNNSPLHF
clone size: few; J gene: TRBJ2-2; V gene: TRBV7-8; D gene: TRBD2; CDR3 DNA: TGTGCCAGCAGCTTAGCGCTATTAGCGGGAGGTGTCGGGGAGCTGTTTTTT; CDR3 protein: CASSLALLAGGVGELFF
clone size: NA; J gene: TRBJ2-5; V gene: TRBV3-1/TRBV3-2; D gene: NA; CDR3 DNA: TGTGCCAGCAGCACAGCCCTCTGGCCTCAGACCCAGTACTTC; CDR3 protein: CASSTALWPQTQYF
clone size: NA; J gene: TRBJ2-5; V gene: TRBV19; D gene: TRBD2; CDR3 DNA: TGTGCCAGTAGTTTAGCGGGGGGGTCAGAGACCCAGTACTTC; CDR3 protein: CASSLAGGSETQYF
clone size: once; J gene: TRBJ2-3; V gene: TRBV5-6; D gene: NA; CDR3 DNA: TGTGCCAGCAGCACCGGGGCCCCAGATACGCAGTATTTT; CDR3 protein: CASSTGAPDTQYF
clone size: NA; J gene: TRBJ2-4; V gene: TRBV28; D gene: NA; CDR3 DNA: TGTGCCAGCAGTGGGGCCGGGACCCCCAAAAACATTCAGTACTTC; CDR3 protein: CASSGAGTPKNIQYF
clone size: NA; J gene: TRBJ1-4; V gene: TRBV28; D gene: NA; CDR3 DNA: TGTGCCAGCAGAGAAAAACTTCCAGGTCCTAATGAAAAACTGTTTTTT; CDR3 protein: CASREKLPGPNEKLFF
clone size: NA; J gene: TRBJ2-7; V gene: TRBV19; D gene: NA; CDR3 DNA: TGTGCCAGTAGTAGCGGAGGGGGCTCCTACGAGCAGTACTTC; CDR3 protein: CASSSGGGSYEQYF
clone size: NA; J gene: TRBJ2-1; V gene: TRBV9; D gene: TRBD2; CDR3 DNA: TGTGCCAGCAGCGTAGTTAGCGGGGCGAATGAGCAGTTCTTC; CDR3 protein: CASSVVSGANEQFF
clone size: NA; J gene: TRBJ1-1; V gene: TRBV7-9; D gene: NA; CDR3 DNA: TGTGCCAGCAGCTTAGGACGTTTGGTAGGGACACCGAACACTGAAGCTTTCTTT; CDR3 protein: CASSLGRLVGTPNTEAFF
clone size: once; J gene: TRBJ2-3; V gene: TRBV5-4; D gene: NA; CDR3 DNA: TGTGCCAGCAGCTTGGGACTGGGACTGGGTGATACGCAGTATTTT; CDR3 protein: CASSLGLGLGDTQYF
clone size: NA; J gene: TRBJ1-1; V gene: TRBV7-9; D gene: NA; CDR3 DNA: TGTGCCAGCAGCTTAGGAACAGGGCCGCCTGAAGCTTTCTTT; CDR3 protein: CASSLGTGPPEAFF
clone size: NA; J gene: TRBJ2-2; V gene: TRBV24-1; D gene: TRBD1; CDR3 DNA: TGTGCCACCACGGGACAGACGAACACCGGGGAGCTGTTTTTT; CDR3 protein: CATTGQTNTGELFF
clone size: NA; J gene: TRBJ1-5; V gene: TRBV18; D gene: TRBD1; CDR3 DNA: TGTGCCAGCTCACCAACGGGACAGCACAATCAGCCCCAGCATTTT; CDR3 protein: CASSPTGQHNQPQHF
clone size: NA; J gene: TRBJ1-4; V gene: TRBV3-1/TRBV3-2; D gene: NA; CDR3 DNA: TGTGCCAGCACCCAGGGGTTCTCTAATGAAAAACTGTTTTTT; CDR3 protein: CASTQGFSNEKLFF
clone size: NA; J gene: TRBJ1-2; V gene: TRBV27; D gene: TRBD1; CDR3 DNA: TGTGCCAGCAGTTCACCGGGACAGGGTGGTAGTGGCTACACCTTC; CDR3 protein: CASSSPGQGGSGYTF
clone size: NA; J gene: TRBJ1-2; V gene: TRBV19; D gene: TRBD1; CDR3 DNA: TGTGCCAGTAGTATTAGGGGGCCGACCGACAGCACCTTC; CDR3 protein: CASSIRGPTDSTF
clone size: once; J gene: TRBJ2-3; V gene: TRBV7-9; D gene: NA; CDR3 DNA: TGTGCCAGCAGCCCCCGAGGGGGAGGGCGCACAGATACGCAGTATTTT; CDR3 protein: CASSPRGGGRTDTQYF
clone size: NA; J gene: TRBJ2-1; V gene: TRBV13; D gene: TRBD2; CDR3 DNA: TGTGCCAGCAGCCCGGGACTAGCGGCCGTCATAAATGAGCAGTTCTTC; CDR3 protein: CASSPGLAAVINEQFF
clone size: NA; J gene: TRBJ2-3; V gene: TRBV2; D gene: NA; CDR3 DNA: TGTGCCAGCAGGCGGGGACAAGGCACAGATACGCAGTATTTT; CDR3 protein: CASRRGQGTDTQYF
clone size: few; J gene: TRBJ2-5; V gene: TRBV5-1; D gene: NA; CDR3 DNA: TGCGCCAGCAGCTTGGGCCGTCCACCCCACCAAGAGACCCAGTACTTC; CDR3 protein: CASSLGRPPHQETQYF